The rows below give T cell receptor beta chains drawn from one sample of a study of Ad26.COV2.S vaccination and SARS-CoV-2 variants. The assay was immunoSEQ multiplex PCR, and TCRdb's table has in-frame clones only and misses some. The data contain hundreds of thousands of clones, 70% to 90% of them singletons. This specimen was peripheral blood, taken in a trial of Ad26.COV2.S vaccine versus placebo. The source of these receptors is a person aged 18-65 years who received the Ad26.COV2.S COVID-19 vaccine or a placebo. The CDR3 runs from the conserved cysteine through the conserved F or W. Fields, in order: J gene, clone size, D gene, V gene, CDR3 protein, CDR3 DNA. D genes are given only for firm matches. Size values are once, few and many counts, or a class for expanded clones, and some rows have none.

TRBJ1-2 | NA | NA | TRBV7-9 | CASTLPGNYGYTF | TGTGCCAGCACCCTTCCGGGAAACTATGGCTACACCTTC
TRBJ2-2 | NA | TRBD2 | TRBV7-2 | CASSAAGYTGELFF | TGTGCCAGCAGCGCAGCGGGGTACACCGGGGAGCTGTTTTTT
TRBJ2-7 | NA | NA | TRBV12-5 | CASGLSSYEQYF | TGTGCTAGTGGTTTGTCTAGCTACGAGCAGTACTTC
TRBJ1-6 | NA | TRBD1 | TRBV2 | CASSTQGARNSPLHF | TGTGCCAGCAGCACACAGGGGGCGAGAAATTCACCCCTCCACTTT
TRBJ2-1 | once | NA | TRBV7-6 | CASSLGTRAGSGEQFF | TGTGCCAGCAGCTTAGGGACCAGGGCAGGGTCGGGAGAGCAGTTCTTC
TRBJ2-3 | NA | NA | TRBV6-2/TRBV6-3 | CASSYGDSTTDTQYF | TGTGCCAGCAGTTATGGCGACAGCACCACAGATACGCAGTATTTT
TRBJ1-1 | NA | NA | TRBV19 | CASSSIMNTEAFF | TGTGCCAGTAGTAGTATAATGAACACTGAAGCTTTCTTT
TRBJ2-3 | NA | NA | TRBV29-1 | CSVDEVSTDTQYF | TGCAGCGTTGATGAAGTTAGCACAGATACGCAGTATTTT
TRBJ1-5 | NA | NA | TRBV19 | CASSQGVGQPQHF | TGTGCCAGTAGCCAGGGCGTGGGTCAGCCCCAGCATTTT
TRBJ1-4 | NA | NA | TRBV28 | CASTKGGMLEKLFF | TGTGCCAGCACCAAGGGGGGGATGTTAGAAAAACTGTTTTTT
TRBJ2-7 | NA | NA | TRBV3-1/TRBV3-2 | CASSQESEPDYEQYF | TGTGCCAGCAGCCAAGAAAGCGAGCCGGACTACGAGCAGTACTTC
TRBJ2-7 | NA | TRBD1 | TRBV7-2 | CASNFQGGHEQYF | TGTGCCAGCAACTTCCAAGGGGGCCACGAGCAGTACTTC
TRBJ2-3 | NA | NA | TRBV12-3/TRBV12-4 | CASRFGATDTQYF | TGTGCCAGCAGATTTGGGGCCACAGATACGCAGTATTTT
TRBJ2-7 | NA | NA | TRBV5-1 | CASSPLGRQVRYEQYF | TGCGCCAGCAGCCCCTTGGGGAGACAGGTCAGATACGAGCAGTACTTC
TRBJ2-3 | NA | NA | TRBV7-2 | CASSLMLTRTDTQYF | TGTGCCAGCAGCTTAATGCTCACACGTACAGATACGCAGTATTTT
TRBJ2-5 | NA | NA | TRBV6-5 | CASSPSQGGTQYF | TGTGCCAGCAGTCCCTCCCAAGGCGGGACCCAGTACTTC
TRBJ2-7 | NA | NA | TRBV12-5 | CASGGYEQYF | TGTGCTAGTGGTGGCTACGAGCAGTACTTC
TRBJ2-1 | NA | NA | TRBV9 | CASSPQPGSYNEQFF | TGTGCCAGCAGCCCACAACCGGGGTCTTACAATGAGCAGTTCTTC
TRBJ1-2 | once | NA | TRBV20-1 | CSGGYGYTF | TGCAGTGGAGGCTATGGCTACACCTTC
TRBJ2-3 | NA | NA | TRBV6-2/TRBV6-3 | CASSYSWGGGTDTQYF | TGTGCCAGCAGTTACTCCTGGGGGGGCGGGACAGATACGCAGTATTTT
TRBJ2-2 | NA | NA | TRBV10-3 | CAISDHTGELFF | TGTGCCATCAGTGACCACACCGGGGAGCTGTTTTTT
TRBJ2-7 | NA | NA | TRBV18 | CASSPGQGEGYEQYF | TGTGCCAGCTCACCCGGACAAGGAGAAGGATACGAGCAGTACTTC
TRBJ2-1 | NA | TRBD2 | TRBV5-1 | CASSLTGTSLYNEQFF | TGCGCCAGCAGCTTAACCGGGACTAGCCTCTACAATGAGCAGTTCTTC
TRBJ2-1 | NA | NA | TRBV3-1/TRBV3-2 | CASSLGRSGSYNEQFF | TGTGCCAGCAGCCTTGGCCGTAGCGGCTCCTACAATGAGCAGTTCTTC
TRBJ2-5 | NA | NA | TRBV5-4 | CASSPRAGNQETQYF | TGTGCCAGCAGCCCTCGGGCGGGAAATCAAGAGACCCAGTACTTC
TRBJ1-1 | NA | NA | TRBV6-5 | CASSGLGAMNTEAFF | TGTGCCAGCAGCGGATTAGGGGCGATGAACACTGAAGCTTTCTTT
TRBJ2-7 | NA | NA | TRBV29-1 | CSVEGSGDYEQYF | TGCAGCGTTGAAGGGTCAGGGGACTACGAGCAGTACTTC
TRBJ1-1 | NA | NA | TRBV7-9 | CASSFHLGGNTEAFF | TGTGCCAGCAGCTTCCACCTTGGGGGGAACACTGAAGCTTTCTTT
TRBJ1-4 | NA | NA | TRBV11-2 | CASSLGLTATNEKLFF | TGTGCCAGCAGCTTAGGTTTGACCGCAACTAATGAAAAACTGTTTTTT
TRBJ1-2 | once | TRBD1 | TRBV6-5 | CASSYSFTGDIYGYTF | TGTGCCAGCAGTTACTCGTTCACAGGGGACATCTATGGCTACACCTTC
TRBJ1-3 | few | NA | TRBV6-5 | CASSKDRQGNTIYF | TGTGCCAGCAGCAAAGACCGACAGGGAAACACCATATATTTT
TRBJ2-5 | NA | NA | TRBV3-1/TRBV3-2 | CASSQDHVVQETQYF | TGTGCCAGCAGCCAAGATCACGTCGTACAAGAGACCCAGTACTTC
TRBJ1-1 | NA | NA | TRBV15 | CATSKGGLSNTEAFF | TGTGCCACCAGCAAGGGGGGGCTTTCGAACACTGAAGCTTTCTTT
TRBJ2-5 | NA | TRBD2 | TRBV19 | CATKGLALETQYF | TGTGCCACTAAGGGACTAGCCCTCGAGACCCAGTACTTC
TRBJ1-1 | NA | NA | TRBV4-1 | CASSQDGWGDTEAFF | TGCGCCAGCAGCCAAGATGGGTGGGGAGACACTGAAGCTTTCTTT
TRBJ2-5 | NA | TRBD2 | TRBV14 | CASSLTALAEETQYF | TGTGCCAGCAGCTTAACGGCGCTAGCGGAAGAGACCCAGTACTTC
TRBJ2-2 | NA | NA | TRBV4-3 | CASSQAWGEDTGELFF | TGCGCCAGCAGCCAAGCCTGGGGGGAGGACACCGGGGAGCTGTTTTTT
TRBJ1-4 | NA | NA | TRBV19 | CASSIEATNEKLFF | TGTGCCAGTAGTATTGAAGCAACTAATGAAAAACTGTTTTTT
TRBJ2-1 | NA | NA | TRBV18 | CASSPPSYGGSNNEQFF | TGTGCCAGCTCACCACCCAGCTATGGAGGGAGCAATAATGAGCAGTTCTTC
TRBJ1-3 | NA | NA | TRBV19 | CASSNPRVLNTIYF | TGTGCCAGCTCGAACCCCCGGGTCCTAAACACCATATATTTT
TRBJ2-2 | NA | NA | TRBV19 | CASSIYGTDTGELFF | TGTGCCAGTAGTATCTATGGGACGGACACCGGGGAGCTGTTTTTT
TRBJ2-3 | once | TRBD2 | TRBV7-9 | CASTQTSGDTQYF | TGTGCCAGCACCCAGACTAGCGGAGATACGCAGTATTTT
TRBJ2-2 | NA | TRBD2 | TRBV7-8 | CASSSSSGRAGDTGELFF | TGTGCCAGCAGCTCCTCTAGCGGGAGGGCCGGGGACACCGGGGAGCTGTTTTTT
TRBJ2-7 | NA | TRBD1 | TRBV5-4 | CASSGTGADRVEQYF | TGTGCCAGCAGCGGGACAGGAGCTGACCGGGTCGAGCAGTACTTC
TRBJ1-3 | once | NA | TRBV6-1 | CASSEGGVGNTIYF | TGTGCCAGCAGTGAAGGGGGGGTTGGAAACACCATATATTTT
TRBJ2-1 | NA | TRBD2 | TRBV6-5 | CASSYETSGYNEQFF | TGTGCCAGCAGTTACGAGACTAGCGGATACAATGAGCAGTTCTTC
TRBJ2-5 | NA | NA | TRBV15 | CATSTSNGGRETQYF | TGTGCCACCAGCACTTCGAACGGGGGAAGGGAGACCCAGTACTTC
TRBJ2-3 | NA | TRBD2 | TRBV24-1 | CATQREGTDTQYF | TGTGCCACTCAGCGGGAGGGCACAGATACGCAGTATTTT
TRBJ2-7 | NA | TRBD1 | TRBV5-4 | CASSLGGQGAYEQYF | TGTGCCAGCAGCTTGGGGGGACAGGGGGCCTACGAGCAGTACTTC
TRBJ2-1 | NA | NA | TRBV4-1 | CASSSGAHSYNEQFF | TGCGCCAGCAGCTCAGGGGCCCATTCCTACAATGAGCAGTTCTTC
TRBJ2-7 | few | NA | TRBV6-5 | CASKLGVSYEQYF | TGTGCCAGCAAGCTTGGGGTTTCCTACGAGCAGTACTTC
TRBJ1-4 | NA | NA | TRBV19 | CASTGGGTNEKLFF | TGTGCCAGTACCGGGGGGGGAACTAATGAAAAACTGTTTTTT